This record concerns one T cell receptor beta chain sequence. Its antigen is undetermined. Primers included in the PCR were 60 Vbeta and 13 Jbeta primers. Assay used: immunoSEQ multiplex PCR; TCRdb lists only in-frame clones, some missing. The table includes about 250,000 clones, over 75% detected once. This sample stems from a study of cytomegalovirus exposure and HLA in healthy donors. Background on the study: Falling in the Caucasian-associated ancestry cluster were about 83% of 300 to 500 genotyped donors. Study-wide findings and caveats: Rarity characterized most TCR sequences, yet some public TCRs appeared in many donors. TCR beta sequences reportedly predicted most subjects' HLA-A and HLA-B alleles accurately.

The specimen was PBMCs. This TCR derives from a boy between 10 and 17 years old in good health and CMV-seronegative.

The CDR3 region is CASSQGGTSRLGQYF. CDR3 nucleotides: TGTGCCAGCTCGCAAGGGGGGACTAGCCGTTTGGGGCAGTACTTC. The chain is built from TRBV18 and TRBJ2-7; 9 nucleotides line up with TRBD2. This CDR3 has 15 amino acids. Germline V gene data show CDR1 as KGHSH and CDR2 as LQKENI. J gave up 9 bases and V 6 bases, and 15 bases lay outside the gene matches.